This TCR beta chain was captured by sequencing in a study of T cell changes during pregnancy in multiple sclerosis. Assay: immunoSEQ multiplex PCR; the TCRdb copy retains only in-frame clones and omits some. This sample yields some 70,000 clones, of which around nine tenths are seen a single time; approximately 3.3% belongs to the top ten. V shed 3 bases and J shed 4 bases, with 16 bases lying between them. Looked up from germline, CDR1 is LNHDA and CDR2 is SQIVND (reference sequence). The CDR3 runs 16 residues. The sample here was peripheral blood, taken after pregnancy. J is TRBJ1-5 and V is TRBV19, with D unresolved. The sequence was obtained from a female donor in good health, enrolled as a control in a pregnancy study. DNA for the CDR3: TGTGCCAGTAGTATGAGAGTGTTGGAGCTAAATCAGCCCCAGCATTTT. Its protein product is CASSMRVLELNQPQHF.